Listed here are 18 T cell receptor beta chains from one sample, sequenced in a study of shared clonotypes between healthy human individuals. Clones were read by immunoSEQ multiplex PCR, and TCRdb kept only the in-frame ones, dropping some. Among approximately 500,000 clones listed, approximately 79% were seen once. The sample was PBMCs. The receptors here all came from a woman aged 35 to 49 in good health. Some clones in this sample may be carry-over from other donors' samples.

This chain connects TRBV14 to TRBJ2-7; D is unresolved. The CDR3 length is 15 residues. The V gene lost 0 bases and the J gene lost 3 bases, with 12 bases spanning the gap. CDR1 and CDR2 from the germline V gene are SGHDN and FVKESK. The CDR3 here is CASSQDRSTYYEQYF. The CDR3, as DNA: TGTGCCAGCAGCCAAGATCGTTCTACCTACTACGAGCAGTACTTC.

This clone showed up just a few times. V is TRBV2 and J is TRBJ1-2, with D unclear. Germline lookup yields CDR1 SNHLY and CDR2 FYNNEI. Between the trimmed V and J ends, which lost 1 base and 2 bases, there was a span of 5 bases. The CDR3 length is 13 residues. The CDR3 here is CASSEEGNYGYTF. The CDR3 bases are TGTGCCAGCAGTGAAGAGGGAAACTATGGCTACACCTTC.

This chain joins TRBV19 and TRBJ2-1; 10 positions match TRBD2. Germline values: CDR1 LNHDA, CDR2 SQIVND (reference sequence). V shed 5 bases and J 2 bases; nucleotides not matched to a gene: 3. The CDR3 covers 15 residues. The CDR3 loop is CASSSGTSAYNEQFF. The CDR3, as DNA: TGTGCCAGTAGTTCCGGGACTAGCGCCTACAATGAGCAGTTCTTC.

The chain links TRBV27 to TRBJ2-1; D is unclear. CDR3 size: 14 residues. Germline-derived CDR1 and CDR2 are MNHEY and SMNVEV (reference sequence). With 2 bases removed from V and 4 bases from J, the gap between germline ends came to 9 bases. This chain's CDR3 is CASSLAAQYNEQFF. CDR3 sequence (DNA): TGTGCCAGCAGTTTAGCGGCCCAATACAATGAGCAGTTCTTC.

The rearrangement uses TRBV10-3 and TRBJ2-1, with 11 bases fitting TRBD2. V gave up 0 bases and J gave up 4 bases; unmatched junction bases: 5. Germline loops: CDR1 ENHRY, CDR2 SYGVKD. The CDR3 has 17 amino acids. The CDR3 loop is CAISESDGTSGYNEQFF. In DNA form, the CDR3 reads TGTGCCATCAGTGAGTCAGATGGGACTAGCGGATACAATGAGCAGTTCTTC.

This CDR3 reads CASSPGQPISYNEQFF. In DNA, the CDR3 is TGTGCCAGCAGCCCGGGACAGCCGATCTCCTACAATGAGCAGTTCTTC. The chain joins TRBV9 to TRBJ2-1; 7 nucleotides agree with TRBD1. Germline V gives CDR1 SGDLS, CDR2 YYNGEE. After removal of 4 bases from V and 0 bases from J, the junction contained 7 bases not matched to a gene. This CDR3 comprises 16 residues.

The chain is built from TRBV5-8 and TRBJ2-1, with D unresolved. The CDR3 consists of 14 residues. The V end lost 7 bases, the J end lost 3 bases, and 14 bases lay between the germline ends. The germline V gene encodes CDR1 SGHTS and CDR2 YDEGEE. CDR3 nucleotides: TGTGCCAGCCATCGATTTGTGGGCTACAATGAGCAGTTCTTC. Its protein is CASHRFVGYNEQFF.

The chain couples TRBV15 to TRBJ2-7; D uncertain. Germline V gives CDR1 LNHNV, CDR2 YYDKDF (reference sequence). Trimming took 0 bases from V and 3 from J, leaving 9 bases between them. The CDR3 sequence is 14 residues long. The CDR3: CATSRERVGYEQYF. Here the CDR3 DNA reads TGTGCCACCAGCAGAGAAAGGGTTGGCTACGAGCAGTACTTC.

The chain links TRBV4-2 to TRBJ2-5, with 8 bases aligning to TRBD2. The CDR3 sequence is 15 residues long. J gave up 9 bases and V 0 bases, and 9 bases lay outside the gene matches. Germline CDR1 and CDR2: LGHNA and YNFKEQ. The CDR3 DNA follows: TGTGCCAGCAGCCAAGATCCGGGACTAGGGGCGTCCCAGTACTTC. The encoded protein is CASSQDPGLGASQYF.

V is TRBV11-1 and J is TRBJ2-7, with TRBD1 identical over 7 bases. The trim removed 1 base at V and 5 bases at J, leaving 5 bases unmatched. Germline loops: CDR1 SGHAT, CDR2 FQDESV (reference sequence). The CDR3 extends over 14 amino acids. The CDR3 DNA reads TGTGCCAGCAGCTTAGGTACAGGGGCGAACGAGCAGTACTTC. Residues: CASSLGTGANEQYF.

The gene calls are TRBV7-2 and TRBJ1-2, with D possibly being TRBD1 (6 bases). Germline V CDR1 and CDR2: SGHTA, FQGNSA. This CDR3 region has 14 residues. Trimming took off 0 bases at V and 6 bases at J, with 11 bases between the two ends. As DNA, the CDR3 is TGTGCCAGCAGCTTAGCGCGAGCAGGGGATGGCTACACCTTC. Its protein is CASSLARAGDGYTF.

The V and J genes are TRBV1 and TRBJ1-2; TRBD1, the D gene given by the table, was not confirmed from the DNA. TRBV1 constitutes a pseudogene. The CDR3 runs 16 residues. In DNA form, the CDR3 reads TGCACCAGCAGCCACCCACAGGGGGCGGGTAACTATGGCTACACCTTC. It is translated as CTSSHPQGAGNYGYTF.

The chain is built from TRBV7-2 and TRBJ1-3; the D is unclear. Trimming removed 5 bases at V and 2 bases at J, with 19 bases between. The CDR3 has 17 residues. From germline, CDR1 is SGHTA and CDR2 FQGNSA. The CDR3 protein is CASSPRFVAATGNTIYF. CDR3 in DNA: TGTGCCAGCAGCCCACGGTTCGTGGCAGCCACTGGAAACACCATATATTTT.

This clone was found a few times. V gene TRBV30 combines with J gene TRBJ1-4; 11 nucleotides line up with TRBD1. Germline CDR1 GTSNPN, CDR2 SVGIG (reference sequence). The junction had 2 bases not matched to a gene; V was cut back by 5 bases and J by 6 bases. CDR3 length: 13 residues. In nucleotides, the CDR3 is TGTGCCTGGCGGGACAGGGGGGATGAAAAACTGTTTTTT. This gives the protein CAWRDRGDEKLFF.

This clone was recorded once. The chain couples TRBV6-5 to TRBJ2-1; D is possibly TRBD1 or TRBD2 (5 bases each). V lost 6 bases and J 4 bases, leaving 7 bases between the germline ends. Germline CDR1 MNHEY, CDR2 SVGAGI. There are 12 residues in the CDR3. CDR3: CASRGPYNEQFF. CDR3 sequence (DNA): TGTGCCAGCAGGGGACCATACAATGAGCAGTTCTTC.

The sample holds a few counts of this clone. The V and J genes are TRBV6-4 and TRBJ2-7; D is possibly TRBD2 (6 bases). Deletions cut 2 bases from V and 2 bases from J, with 19 bases between. The CDR3 covers 17 residues. The germline V gene has CDR1 MRHNA and CDR2 SNTAGT. The CDR3 bases are TGTGCCAGCAGTGACGCCACCCCTAGCGCCTTAGCCTACGAGCAGTACTTC. Translated: CASSDATPSALAYEQYF.

The chain uses TRBV11-1 and TRBJ2-2, with 7 bases that match TRBD1. After removal of 5 bases from V and 0 bases from J, the junction contained 9 bases not matched to a gene. This CDR3 is built from 17 residues. The germline V gene encodes CDR1 SGHAT and CDR2 FQDESV (reference sequence). The CDR3 sequence: CASSRGQVLSNTGELFF. CDR3 nucleotide sequence: TGTGCCAGCAGCCGCGGACAGGTCCTTTCGAACACCGGGGAGCTGTTTTTT.

V is TRBV27 and J is TRBJ2-1; TRBD2 matches at 8 bases. Looked up from germline, CDR1 is MNHEY and CDR2 is SMNVEV (reference sequence). The V gene end was trimmed by 5 bases and the J gene end by 7 bases; junction bases not matched to a gene: 10. There are 15 residues in the CDR3. As DNA, the CDR3 is TGTGCCAGCAGTCCCAGGGGCAGCGGGGGTAATGAGCAGTTCTTC. This gives the protein CASSPRGSGGNEQFF.